What follows is one TCR beta chain and its context. Antigen unknown. The data were obtained in a study of OX40 agonist ivuxolimab in advanced cancers. At the level of the study: Prior therapy, whether anti-PD-1, anti-PD-L1 or anti-CTLA-4, was allowed, and 40% had some.

Using immunoSEQ multiplex PCR, the repertoire was profiled, and TCRdb retains in-frame clones only, with some absent. This sample yields 95,000 to 150,000 clones, of which around 93% are seen a single time; roughly 0.15% belongs to the top ten. The CDR3 is 15 residues long. The germline CDR1 and CDR2 sequences are SEHNR and FQNEAQ (reference sequence). V was clipped by 0 bases and J by 4 bases, with 12 bases between them. No patient had autoimmune disease or received systemic immunosuppression. Study-level points and caveats: More expanded clones were found, on average, in CD8+ than in CD4+ T cells. Expanded peripheral T cell antigen specificity was not determined.

The sequence was collected from an adult with an advanced solid tumor such as melanoma, head and neck, liver or kidney cancer. V is TRBV7-9 and J is TRBJ1-2; D is possibly TRBD1 (5 bases). Material: CD4+ or CD8+ T cells sorted from blood, obtained in a trial of the OX40 agonist ivuxolimab. CDR3 region: CASSLALSGSYGYTF. CDR3 coding DNA: TGTGCCAGCAGCTTAGCGCTCTCAGGGAGCTATGGCTACACCTTC.